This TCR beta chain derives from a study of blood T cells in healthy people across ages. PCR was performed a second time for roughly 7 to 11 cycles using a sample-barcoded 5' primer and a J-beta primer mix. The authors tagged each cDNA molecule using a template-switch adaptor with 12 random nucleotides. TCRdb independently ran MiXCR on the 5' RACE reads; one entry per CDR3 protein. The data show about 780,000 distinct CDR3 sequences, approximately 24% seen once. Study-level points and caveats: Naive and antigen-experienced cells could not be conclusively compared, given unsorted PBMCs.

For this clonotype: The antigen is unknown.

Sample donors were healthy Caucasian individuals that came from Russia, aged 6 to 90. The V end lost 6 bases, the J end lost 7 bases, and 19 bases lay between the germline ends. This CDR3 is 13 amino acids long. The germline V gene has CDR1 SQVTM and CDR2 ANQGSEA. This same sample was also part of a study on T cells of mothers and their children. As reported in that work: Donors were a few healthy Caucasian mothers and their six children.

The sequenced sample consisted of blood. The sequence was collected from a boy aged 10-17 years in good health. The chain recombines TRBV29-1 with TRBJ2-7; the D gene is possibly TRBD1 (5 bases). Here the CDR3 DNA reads TGCAGCGTCTCTAAGGGGCTAGTCACGGAGCAGTACTTC. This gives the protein CSVSKGLVTEQYF.